What follows are 10 T cell receptor beta chains derived from one specimen sequenced in a study of glioma-infiltrating T cells. Using RNA template, CDR3s of TCR alpha and beta were amplified with iRepertoire arm-PCR. One entry per CDR3 protein, called by TCRdb with MiXCR from the multiplex PCR reads. This table has around 350,000 distinct CDR3 sequences, roughly two fifths appearing once. The sequencing sample was made of glioma tissue, nonneoplastic brain tissue, or PBMCs (not recorded which). These receptors came from a human donor with low-grade glioma or glioblastoma, undergoing nonglioma brain surgery, or in good health (not recorded which).

This chain links TRBV28 with TRBJ2-1, with 7 bases matching TRBD2. Germline CDR1 reads MDHEN; CDR2 reads SYDVKM. The CDR3 has 14 residues. J gave up 10 bases and V 7 bases, and 13 bases lay outside the gene matches. DNA of the CDR3: TGTGCCAGCACGTCCGGGAGGATCATAGGGGAGCAGTTCTTC. It is translated as CASTSGRIIGEQFF. Full variable domain (outside the CDR3, taken from reference TRBV28 and TRBJ2-1): DVKVTQSSRYLVKRTGEKVFLECVQDMDHENMFWYRQDPGLGLRLIYFSYDVKMKEKGDIPEGYSVSREKKERFSLILESASTNQTSMYLCASTSGRIIGEQFFGPGTRLTVL.

This clonotype was observed at least ten times. The chain employs TRBV28 and TRBJ1-1; D gene ambiguous. Between the trimmed V and J ends, which lost 1 base and 10 bases, there was a span of 19 bases. Germline CDR1 is MDHEN and CDR2 is SYDVKM. The CDR3 is 15 residues long. The CDR3 reads CASSLSPLDEPVAFF. CDR3 nucleotide sequence: TGTGCCAGCAGTTTATCGCCCCTAGACGAGCCGGTAGCTTTCTTT.

The CDR3 here is CASSWEGQGEYTQYF. DNA of the CDR3: TGTGCCAGCAGCTGGGAAGGACAGGGGGAATATACGCAGTATTTT. The chain is built from TRBV5-4 and TRBJ2-3; 10 positions agree with TRBD1. This CDR3 is built from 15 residues. From germline, CDR1 is SGHNT and CDR2 YYREEE (reference sequence). Unmatched junction bases numbered 8, after V lost 3 bases and J lost 7 bases.

The genes are TRBV7-2 and TRBJ2-3, with D possibly matching TRBD1 (5 bases). Germline CDR1 SGHTA, CDR2 FQGNSA. The CDR3 sequence is 17 residues long. Between the trimmed V and J ends, which lost 2 bases and 3 bases, there was a span of 18 bases. The CDR3 coding sequence is TGTGCCAGCAGCTTACGTCCAGGGCCCTCCGGGACAGATACGCAGTATTTT. Its protein product is CASSLRPGPSGTDTQYF.

This clonotype was detected a few times. The rearrangement links TRBV28 to TRBJ1-2; D gene uncertain. CDR3 length: 12 amino acids. V was shortened by 3 bases and J by 4 bases, with 6 bases between the two germline ends. Germline values: CDR1 MDHEN, CDR2 SYDVKM. The CDR3 sequence is CASSFGSYGYTF. Written as DNA, the CDR3 is TGTGCCAGCAGTTTTGGTAGCTATGGCTACACCTTC.

This clonotype was picked up one time. This rearrangement joins TRBV20-1 to TRBJ2-1, with D uncertain. CDR3 length equals 10 residues. Trimming removed 3 bases at V and 10 bases at J, with 7 bases between. Germline CDR1 reads DFQATT; CDR2 reads SNEGSKA (reference sequence). The CDR3 DNA sequence: TGCAGTGCTAGGATAGGGGAGCAGTTCTTC. It is translated as CSARIGEQFF.

This clonotype was seen a handful of times. A much larger clone differs by one base, so this may be a read error. The genes are TRBV6-2 or TRBV6-3 and TRBJ2-7; 8 bases agree with TRBD1. CDR1 and CDR2 from the germline V gene are MNHEY and SVGEGT. The CDR3 contains 14 residues. CDR3: CASSQDTGGYERYF. CDR3 DNA: TGTGCCAGCAGTCAAGACACAGGGGGGTACGAGCGGTACTTC.

As concerns this clonotype: Relative to the germline gene, one junction end is altered; a read error may explain this. For the CDR3, the DNA is TGTGCCCGCAGTTTCCCCGGGACAGGGGCCCTACAAGAGACCCAGTACTTC. Translation: CARSFPGTGALQETQYF. V gene TRBV28 combines with J gene TRBJ2-5; 10 positions agree with TRBD1. CDR1 MDHEN and CDR2 SYDVKM come from the germline V gene. The CDR3 runs to 17 residues.

The gene calls are TRBV5-1 and TRBJ2-5; D call uncertain. Looked up from germline, CDR1 is SGHRS and CDR2 is YFSETQ. V lost 0 bases to trimming and J lost 3 bases, with 12 bases between them. The CDR3 length is 15 residues. The DNA of the CDR3 is TGCGCCAGCAGCTTGGGATCGGGTGGAGAAGAGACCCAGTACTTC. This codes for CASSLGSGGEETQYF. The whole variable domain, filled in from reference TRBV5-1 and TRBJ2-5, reads KAGVTQTPRYLIKTRGQQVTLSCSPISGHRSVSWYQQTPGQGLQFLFEYFSETQRNKGNFPGRFSGRQFSNSRSEMNVSTLELGDSALYLCASSLGSGGEETQYFGPGTRLLVL.

This clonotype was detected only a few times. DNA of the CDR3: TGCAGTGCTAGAGACCGGGACAGGGGAGTCGGGGAGACCCAGTACTTC. It encodes CSARDRDRGVGETQYF. This sequence joins TRBV20-1 and TRBJ2-5, with TRBD1 matching over 10 bases. The CDR3 extends over 16 amino acids. The V segment lost 0 bases and the J segment 5 bases; nucleotides outside the gene matches: 9. Germline assignment: CDR1 DFQATT and CDR2 SNEGSKA (reference sequence).